This T cell receptor beta chain emerged from a study of T cells in Graves' hyperthyroidism and ophthalmopathy. Template material for amplifying TCR beta CDR3 regions consisted of RNA transcripts. When the TCR CDR3 underwent first-round RT-PCR, the HTBI primer set was used. TCRdb re-called the multiplex PCR reads with MiXCR, one entry per CDR3 protein. Here the sample spans some 620,000 distinct CDR3 sequences, under 20% being singletons. The hyperthyroidism patients had all been newly diagnosed, and their disease duration was under 2 months. Their ages ranged from 18 to 65 years. Orbital computed tomography and thyroid ultrasound, together with serum TRAb and thyroxine and clinical symptoms, were used for diagnoses. Germline V gives CDR1 LNHDA, CDR2 SQIVND (reference sequence). Trimming took 1 base from V and 4 from J, leaving 9 bases between them. CDR3 length: 14 amino acids.

The source of this sequence is a woman in her 30s with Graves' hyperthyroidism. Sequences were obtained from blood. The chain employs TRBV19 and TRBJ2-3; perhaps TRBD2 as D (5 bases). The CDR3 reads CASSIGSGPDTQYF. The CDR3, as DNA: TGTGCCAGTAGTATAGGCAGCGGTCCAGATACGCAGTATTTT.